This T cell receptor beta chain stems from a study of tumor-infiltrating lymphocytes in localized non-small cell lung cancer. In the study overall: Patients included smokers and never-smokers with various histologies, some sampled after neoadjuvant chemotherapy. Tumor tissue and non-adjacent uninvolved lung came from each patient. Study-level points and caveats: Not all patients were TCR sequenced, owing to tissue quantity. Tumors had more T cell infiltration than uninvolved lung, per TCRbeta sequencing and CD3 counts.

Sequenced by immunoSEQ multiplex PCR; TCRdb stores in-frame clones only, minus some. The data contain some 9,300 clones, 70% to 85% of them seen just once; the ten biggest clones take up 9.5% to 10%. Concerning this clone: The antigen is undetermined.

Input material: lung tumor tissue. The TCR originated in a human donor with non-small cell lung cancer.

The CDR3 sequence: CASRHTRLARDTQYF. The CDR3 coding sequence is TGTGCCAGCAGGCATACCCGGCTAGCGCGAGATACGCAGTATTTT. The V gene is TRBV11-2, the J gene TRBJ2-3; possible D gene TRBD2, 6 bases. This CDR3 spans 15 amino acids. Germline CDR1 reads SGHAT; CDR2 reads FQNNGV. The V end was cut by 6 bases, the J end by 5 bases, with 18 bases between.